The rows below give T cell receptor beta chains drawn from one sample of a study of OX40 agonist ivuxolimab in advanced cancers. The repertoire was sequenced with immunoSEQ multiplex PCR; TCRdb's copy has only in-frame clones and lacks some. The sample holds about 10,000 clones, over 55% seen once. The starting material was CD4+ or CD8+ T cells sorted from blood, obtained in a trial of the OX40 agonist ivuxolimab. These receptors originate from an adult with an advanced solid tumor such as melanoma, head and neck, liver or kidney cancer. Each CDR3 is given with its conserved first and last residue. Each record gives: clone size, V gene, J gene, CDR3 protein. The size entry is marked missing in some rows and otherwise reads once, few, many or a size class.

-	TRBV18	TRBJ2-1	CASSPPLPLGYNEQFF
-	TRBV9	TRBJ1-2	CASSVNPGTAATPYGYTF
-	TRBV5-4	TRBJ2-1	CASSPHPGQYNEQFF
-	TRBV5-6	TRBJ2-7	CASSEGREVYEQYF
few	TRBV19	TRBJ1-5	CASGDRASNQPQHF
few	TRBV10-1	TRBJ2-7	CASSALKGPYEQYF
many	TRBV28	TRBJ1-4	CASGGEGDGEDEKLFF
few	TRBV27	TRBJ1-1	CASSLNRANTEAFF
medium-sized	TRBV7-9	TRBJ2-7	CASREGLAYEQYF
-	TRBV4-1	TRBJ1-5	CASSLGRNQPQHF
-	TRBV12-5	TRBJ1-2	CASGLTPYGYTF
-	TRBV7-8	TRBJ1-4	CASSLVTGRGEKLFF
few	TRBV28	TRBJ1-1	CASSPNVGQGVEAFF
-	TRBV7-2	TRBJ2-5	CASSLAGGRQETQYF
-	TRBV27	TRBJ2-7	CASSALVRVYEQYF
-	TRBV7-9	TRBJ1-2	CASNSDTVYGYTF
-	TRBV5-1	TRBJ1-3	CASSSDNPGQGAFSSGNTIYF
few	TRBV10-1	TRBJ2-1	CASSDPKSGSRHEQFF
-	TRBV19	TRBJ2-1	CASSMVPSSYNEQFF
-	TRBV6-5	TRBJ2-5	CASSYPGSQETQYF
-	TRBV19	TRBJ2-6	CARQPSGANVLTF
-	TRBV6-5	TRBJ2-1	CASSYVAGGPLEQFF
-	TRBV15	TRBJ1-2	CATSRPGGGGYTF
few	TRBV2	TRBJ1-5	CASNPDINQPQHF
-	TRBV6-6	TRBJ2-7	CASSSKGLINEQYF
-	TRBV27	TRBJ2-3	CASSAFLRADTQYF
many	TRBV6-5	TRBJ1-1	CASSSQGDTEAFF
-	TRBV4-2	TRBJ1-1	CASGDRMNTEAFF
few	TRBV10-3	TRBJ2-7	CAISDPGQGFHEQYF
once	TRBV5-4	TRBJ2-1	CASREDRGLYNEQFF
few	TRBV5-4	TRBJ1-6	CASSLGAGDEPLHF
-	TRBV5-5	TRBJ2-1	CASSLLTADYNEQFF
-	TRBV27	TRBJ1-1	CASSLLGKSEAFF
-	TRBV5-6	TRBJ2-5	CASSLWGANQETQYF
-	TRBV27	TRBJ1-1	CASSSDREANTEAFF
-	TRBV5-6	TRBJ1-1	CASTFSWGTEAFF
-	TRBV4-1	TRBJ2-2	CASSHVSGSTGELFF
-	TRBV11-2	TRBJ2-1	CASSTKAGGNTNEQFF
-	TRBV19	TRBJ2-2	CASSARQGAPTGELFF
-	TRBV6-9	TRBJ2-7	CASSYLDGAYEQYF
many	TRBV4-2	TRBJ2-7	CASSQVLGFDEQYF
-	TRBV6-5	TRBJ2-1	CASSVLNSYNEQFF
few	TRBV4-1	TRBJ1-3	CASRTGVDGNTIYF
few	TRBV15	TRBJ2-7	CATSRALGAGVSYEQYF
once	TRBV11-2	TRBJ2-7	CASSSGYWQSYEQYF
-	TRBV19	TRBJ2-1	CASSIGLAGAYNEQFF
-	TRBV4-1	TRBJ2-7	CASSQGEGTVYEQYF
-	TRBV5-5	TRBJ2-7	CASTLLRDNYEQYF
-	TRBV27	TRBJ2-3	CASSHSTDTQYF
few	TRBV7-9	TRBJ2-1	CASAIGVNEQFF
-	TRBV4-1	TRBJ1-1	CASSQDRLGQGDFEYTEAFF
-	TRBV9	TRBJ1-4	CASSAGTGPGKLFF
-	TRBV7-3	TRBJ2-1	CASSFWWSSYNEQFF
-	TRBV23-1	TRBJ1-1	CARGGTEAFF
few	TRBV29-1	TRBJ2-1	CSVSLAGGSYNEQFF
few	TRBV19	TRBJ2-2	CASSIVFAGELFF
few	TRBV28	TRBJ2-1	CASSQQDDYNEQFF
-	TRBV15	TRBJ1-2	CATSRAAGPGTDLYGYTF